This TCR beta chain was retrieved from a study of T-cell memory formation after mild COVID-19. The study, taken as a whole, reports: The appearance of some responding clones in pre-infection memory suggested that cross-reactive memory joined. Shrinking CD4+ clones were chiefly CM and EM; CD8+ ones were chiefly EMRA. Second-wave clones reaching peak frequency on day 37 lacked confirmed SARS-CoV-2 specificity.

Researchers used 5'RACE with constant-segment primers to make TCR alpha and TCR beta cDNA libraries that carry sample barcodes and UMIs. TCRdb passed the 5' RACE reads through MiXCR, listing each CDR3 protein once. The sample lists 450,000 to 650,000 distinct CDR3 sequences, 15% to 20% occurring once. To note about this clonotype: Its antigen is unknown.

CDR1 and CDR2 (germline): DFQATT, SNEGSKA (reference sequence). V gave up 6 bases and J gave up 0 bases, with 6 bases separating them. CDR3 size: 13 residues. The rearrangement links TRBV20-1 to TRBJ1-6; D may be TRBD1 (5 bases). This TCR came from an adult woman who had mild COVID-19 (a few samples of this study predate the infection). Cell type and time point are not known. Input material: PBMCs or a T cell subset sorted from them (not recorded which). CDR3 DNA sequence: TGCAGTGCCAGGGTCTCCTATAATTCACCCCTCCACTTT. Amino acids: CSARVSYNSPLHF.